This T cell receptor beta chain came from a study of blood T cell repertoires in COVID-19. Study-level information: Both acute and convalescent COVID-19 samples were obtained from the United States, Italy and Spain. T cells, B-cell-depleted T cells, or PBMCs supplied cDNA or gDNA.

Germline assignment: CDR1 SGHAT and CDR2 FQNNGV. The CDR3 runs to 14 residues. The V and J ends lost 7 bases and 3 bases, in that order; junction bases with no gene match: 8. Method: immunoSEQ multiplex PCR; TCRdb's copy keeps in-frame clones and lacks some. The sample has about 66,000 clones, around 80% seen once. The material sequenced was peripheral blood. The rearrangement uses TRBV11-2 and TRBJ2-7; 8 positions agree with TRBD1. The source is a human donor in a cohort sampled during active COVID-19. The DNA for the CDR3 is TGTGCCAGCACCAAAAACAGGGGGTTCTACGAGCAGTACTTC. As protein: CASTKNRGFYEQYF.